This T cell receptor beta chain was captured by sequencing in a study of T cells after posttransplantation cyclophosphamide. Sequencing used immunoSEQ multiplex PCR; TCRdb keeps in-frame clones, though not all of them. The sample includes over 10,000 clones, none of them occurring once. Germline lookup yields CDR1 SGDLS and CDR2 YYNGEE. CDR3 length: 14 residues. Trimming shortened V by 2 bases and J by 9 bases, and 15 bases separated the two germline ends. Cyclophosphamide on days +3 and +4 followed busulfan-fludarabine conditioning and a marrow graft. Specimen: PBMCs, collected after allogeneic stem cell transplant with posttransplant cyclophosphamide. The rearrangement joins TRBV9 to TRBJ2-1; D might be TRBD1 (6 bases). The sequence was obtained from a female patient in her 40s who received an allogeneic stem cell transplant from an unrelated donor, was CMV-positive, and had acute GVHD only. Some T cells may be supplied by the graft donor. The CDR3, as DNA: TGTGCCAGCAGCGTTACACAGGGTGCGACTGAGCAGTTCTTC. Translation: CASSVTQGATEQFF.